This TCR beta chain was recovered during a study of cytomegalovirus exposure and HLA in healthy donors. Study-level results: According to reports, the classifier identified cytomegalovirus status with high specificity and sensitivity. Being productive about 87% or about 30% of the time was typical of most TCR beta V segments in an earlier analysis.

13 Jbeta primers and 60 Vbeta primers were used for the PCR. Using immunoSEQ multiplex PCR, the repertoire was profiled, and TCRdb retains in-frame clones only, with some absent. The data show about 90,000 clones, around 70% seen once. To note about this clone: Its target is not known.

The sequenced sample was PBMCs. The TCR sequence derives from a woman in her fifties or sixties in good health and CMV-seropositive.

CDR3 protein: CASSRMTSGSLANTGELFF. The CDR3 DNA sequence: TGTGCCAGCAGCAGGATGACTAGCGGGAGCCTGGCGAACACCGGGGAGCTGTTTTTT. The chain is built from TRBV7-9 and TRBJ2-2; 12 bases map to TRBD2. Germline trimming cut 5 bases from V and 0 bases from J; bases unmatched to any gene: 10. There are 19 residues in the CDR3. Germline-derived CDR1 and CDR2 are SEHNR and FQNEAQ (reference sequence). Complete variable domain (other parts from reference TRBV7-9 and TRBJ2-2): DTGVSQNPRHKITKRGQNVTFRCDPISEHNRLYWYRQTLGQGPEFLTYFQNEAQLEKSRLLSDRFSAERPKGSFSTLEIQRTEQGDSAMYLCASSRMTSGSLANTGELFFGEGSRLTVL.